This TCR beta chain was obtained from a study of shared clonotypes between healthy human individuals. Cells designated naive CD8 were CD45RO-negative and were positively selected for CCR7, with terminally differentiated effector memory CD45RA+ cells excluded. Healthy HIV-negative adults without recent acute infections or vaccinations served as donors. Of note for this clone: Other DNA variants within this sample encode the same CDR3.

Germline loops: CDR1 SQVTM, CDR2 ANQGSEA. The CDR3 runs to 10 residues. The V end was cut by 7 bases, the J end by 4 bases, with 5 bases between. Assay: immunoSEQ multiplex PCR; the TCRdb copy retains only in-frame clones and omits some. Of some 2,100,000 clones in the sample, 90% to 95% are singletons; the top ten hold 1.7%. This sequence was found in a man in his late teens or twenties in good health. Some clones in this sample may be carry-over from other donors' samples. Material: naive CD8+ T cells from PBMCs. This rearrangement joins TRBV29-1 to TRBJ2-1; D is unresolved. Here the CDR3 DNA reads TGCAGCGGCCGATACAATGAGCAGTTCTTC. Translation: CSGRYNEQFF.